This T cell receptor (beta chain) derives from a study of blood T cells in healthy people across ages. For this clonotype: The antigen is not known.

Each sample provided at least 6 micrograms of extracted total RNA. Study-level results: Per million T cells, TCR beta diversity dropped about linearly as age rose. TCR beta diversity tracked closely with naive T cell percentage. Unknown CMV status may confound age-related changes in expanded clones.

The use of a sample-barcoded 5' primer and a J-beta primer mix characterized a second PCR of roughly 6 to 11 cycles. Using its own MiXCR run on the 5' RACE reads, TCRdb lists one record per CDR3 protein. The sample contains some 700,000 distinct CDR3 sequences, roughly 20% of which appear only once. There are 17 residues in the CDR3. V was pared by 4 bases and J by 6 bases, with 22 bases between. CDR1 and CDR2 (germline): LNHDA, SQIVND (reference sequence). The TCR originated in a man between 65 and 85 years old in good health. The chain carries TRBV19 and TRBJ2-1, with D maybe TRBD2 (5 bases). Sequenced sample: blood. The CDR3 coding sequence is TGTGCCAGTAGTACAGGACGCGGAGGTACCCTACCCAATGAGCAGTTCTTC. It specifies CASSTGRGGTLPNEQFF.